The T cell receptor (beta chain) described here comes from a study of TIL therapy for anti-PD-1-resistant metastatic lung cancer. The time point was: pre-treatment sample, taken before nivolumab and TIL therapy. Tumor tissue came from excised metastases, mostly pleural nodules or supraclavicular lymph nodes. The germline CDR1 and CDR2 sequences are ENHRY and SYGVKD. Trimming at V came to 6 bases and at J to 0 bases, leaving 2 bases not matched to a gene. The CDR3 totals 14 residues. The libraries were made with immunoSEQ v3. Libraries were sequenced to roughly 2 million read pairs (survey) or roughly 4.5-6.5 million (deep). Sequencing used immunoSEQ multiplex PCR; TCRdb keeps in-frame clones, though not all of them. This sample has approximately 92,000 clones; about three fifths occur once, and the top ten carry roughly 11%.

This sample comprised tumor tissue, obtained at baseline. This TCR was recovered from a person aged 25 to 85 with non-small cell lung cancer. This sequence joins TRBV10-3 and TRBJ2-1, with 7 bases that match TRBD1. The CDR3 loop is CAIRAGGSYNEQFF. CDR3 DNA sequence: TGTGCCATCAGGGCAGGGGGCTCCTACAATGAGCAGTTCTTC.